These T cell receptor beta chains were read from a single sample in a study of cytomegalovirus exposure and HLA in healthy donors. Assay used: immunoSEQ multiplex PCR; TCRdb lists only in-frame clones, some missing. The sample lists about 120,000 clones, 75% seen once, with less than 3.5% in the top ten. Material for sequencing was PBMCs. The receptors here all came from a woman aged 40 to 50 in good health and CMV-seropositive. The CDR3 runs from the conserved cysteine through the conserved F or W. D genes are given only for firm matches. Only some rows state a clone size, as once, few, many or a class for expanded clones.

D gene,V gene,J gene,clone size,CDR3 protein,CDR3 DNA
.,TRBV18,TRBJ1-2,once,CASSPGRGANYGYTF,TGTGCCAGCTCACCGGGCAGGGGAGCTAACTATGGCTACACCTTC
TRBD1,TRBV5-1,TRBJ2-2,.,CASSGGTGRLDTGELFF,TGCGCCAGCAGCGGAGGGACAGGGAGGTTGGACACCGGGGAGCTGTTTTTT
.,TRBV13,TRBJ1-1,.,CASSPRNTEAFF,TGTGCCAGCAGCCCGAGGAACACTGAAGCTTTCTTT
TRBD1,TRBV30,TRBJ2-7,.,CAWSLTGAEQYF,TGTGCCTGGAGCTTGACAGGGGCCGAGCAGTACTTC
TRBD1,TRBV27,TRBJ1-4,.,CASADGGQLNEKLFF,TGTGCCAGCGCAGACGGGGGACAGCTTAATGAAAAACTGTTTTTT
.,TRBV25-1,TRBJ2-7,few,CASSGPSAGSSYEQYF,TGTGCCAGCAGTGGGCCCTCGGCAGGTAGCTCCTACGAGCAGTACTTC
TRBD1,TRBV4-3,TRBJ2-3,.,CASSQRGQGSADTQYF,TGCGCCAGCAGCCAACGTGGACAGGGAAGCGCAGATACGCAGTATTTT
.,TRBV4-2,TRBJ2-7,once,CASSLRYSYEQYF,TGTGCCAGCAGCCTCCGTTACTCCTACGAGCAGTACTTC
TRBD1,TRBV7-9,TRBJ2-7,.,CASSSRTGGLKESYEQYF,TGTGCCAGCAGCTCCCGTACAGGGGGCCTCAAGGAATCCTACGAGCAGTACTTC
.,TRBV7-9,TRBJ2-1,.,CASSLVAAEQFF,TGTGCCAGCAGCTTAGTAGCGGCTGAGCAGTTCTTC
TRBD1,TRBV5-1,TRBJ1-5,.,CASARDSYSNQPQHF,TGCGCCAGCGCGCGGGACAGCTATAGCAATCAGCCCCAGCATTTT
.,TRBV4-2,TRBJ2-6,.,CASSPMSGANVLTF,TGTGCCAGCAGCCCTATGTCGGGGGCCAACGTCCTGACTTTC
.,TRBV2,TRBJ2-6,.,CASSRDSGANVLTF,TGTGCCAGCAGTCGGGACTCTGGGGCCAACGTCCTGACTTTC
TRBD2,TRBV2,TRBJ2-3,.,CASTETSVTDTQYF,TGTGCCAGCACGGAGACTAGCGTGACAGATACGCAGTATTTT
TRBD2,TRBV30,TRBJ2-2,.,CAWSGGLAGAGELFF,TGTGCCTGGAGTGGGGGACTAGCGGGTGCCGGGGAGCTGTTTTTT
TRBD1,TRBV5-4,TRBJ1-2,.,CASSFGEGQGIHGYTF,TGTGCCAGCAGCTTCGGTGAGGGACAGGGGATTCATGGCTACACCTTC
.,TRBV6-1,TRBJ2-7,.,CASRREEVGTYEQYF,TGTGCCAGCAGGAGGGAGGAAGTAGGCACCTACGAGCAGTACTTC
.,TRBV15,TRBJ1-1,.,CATSSSAGARGTEAFF,TGTGCCACCAGCAGCAGCGCAGGGGCGAGGGGGACTGAAGCTTTCTTT
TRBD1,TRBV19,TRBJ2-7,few,CASSIGWDRGSYEQYF,TGTGCCAGTAGTATTGGCTGGGACAGGGGGTCCTACGAGCAGTACTTC
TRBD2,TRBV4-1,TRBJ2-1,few,CASSQVLAGNYNEQFF,TGCGCCAGCAGCCAAGTGCTAGCGGGAAACTACAATGAGCAGTTCTTC
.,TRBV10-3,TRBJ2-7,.,CAIISRWGLSYEQYF,TGTGCCATCATTTCGCGCTGGGGGCTCTCCTACGAGCAGTACTTC
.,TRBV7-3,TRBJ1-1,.,CASSLGLLNTEAFF,TGTGCCAGCAGCTTAGGGCTCCTGAACACTGAAGCTTTCTTT
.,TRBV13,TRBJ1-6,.,CASRPGGSSYNSPLHF,TGTGCCAGCAGACCCGGGGGAAGCTCCTATAATTCACCCCTCCACTTT
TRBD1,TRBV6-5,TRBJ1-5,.,CASSSGTGVNQPQHF,TGTGCCAGCAGTTCCGGGACAGGGGTCAATCAGCCCCAGCATTTT
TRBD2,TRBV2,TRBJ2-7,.,CASSETTSGRSYEQYF,TGTGCCAGCAGTGAAACAACTAGCGGGCGATCCTACGAGCAGTACTTC
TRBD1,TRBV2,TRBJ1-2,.,CASSESGGQGPLGYTF,TGTGCCAGCAGTGAATCTGGGGGACAGGGGCCGTTGGGCTACACCTTC
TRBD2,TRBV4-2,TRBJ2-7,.,CASSQDIAGETYEQYF,TGTGCCAGCAGCCAAGATATAGCGGGAGAAACCTACGAGCAGTACTTC